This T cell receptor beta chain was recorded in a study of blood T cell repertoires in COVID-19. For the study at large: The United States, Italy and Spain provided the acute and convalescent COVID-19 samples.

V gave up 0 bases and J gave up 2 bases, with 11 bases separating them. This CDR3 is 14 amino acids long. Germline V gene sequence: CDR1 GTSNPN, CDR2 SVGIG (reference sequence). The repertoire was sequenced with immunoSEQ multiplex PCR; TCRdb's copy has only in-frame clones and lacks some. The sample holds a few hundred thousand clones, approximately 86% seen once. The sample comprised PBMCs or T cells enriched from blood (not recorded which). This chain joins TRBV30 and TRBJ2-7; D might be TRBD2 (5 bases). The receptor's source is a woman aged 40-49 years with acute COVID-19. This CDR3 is CAWSVPRVPYEQYF. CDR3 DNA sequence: TGTGCCTGGAGTGTACCGAGGGTCCCCTACGAGCAGTACTTC.